The entry below gives a single T cell receptor beta chain sequence along with its context. Its antigen is as yet unknown. The donors were part of the validation cohort of 120 subjects. That cohort was separate from the first cohort, which comprised under 750 subjects. Some clones are missing from TCRdb's copy, which holds only in-frame ones; the method was immunoSEQ multiplex PCR. Of about 280,000 clones in the sample, around nine tenths are singletons; the top ten hold over 0.85%. This sample was included in a study of cytomegalovirus exposure and HLA in healthy donors. At the level of the study: The roughly 110 validation repertoires were produced on the same platform as the approximately 620 repertoires of the first cohort. This was reported in a later analysis. Study-wide points: It was confirmed in vitro that a few of the CMV-associated chains were specific for CMV antigens.

This CDR3 contains 15 residues. The V gene end was trimmed by 4 bases and the J gene end by 0 bases; junction bases not matched to a gene: 4. Germline lookup yields CDR1 SGHTA and CDR2 FQGNSA. This clonotype was obtained from a woman between 18 and 29 years old in good health and CMV-seronegative. Sequencing used PBMCs. This chain connects TRBV7-2 to TRBJ2-3; 7 bases line up with TRBD2. This CDR3 reads CASSSPSGSTDTQYF. Here the CDR3 DNA reads TGTGCCAGCAGCTCTCCTAGCGGAAGCACAGATACGCAGTATTTT.